This section outlines one T cell receptor (beta chain) sequence together with its context. What this receptor recognizes is not known. Per-base quality was not reported, and no clone a single base away is much larger than it. Sequencing used an Illumina NovaSeq 6000. TCRalpha and TCRbeta cDNA libraries were built by 5'RACE with constant-segment primers, adding sample barcodes and unique molecular identifiers. RNA was extracted from every sample with Trizol reagent. The libraries were amplified in two PCR steps, and the second step added a second sample barcode and Illumina TruSeq adapters. Sequencing of the libraries was done on an Illumina NovaSeq, producing 2 x 150 bp paired-end reads. The authors' analysis ran thus. Demultiplexing of reads and collapsing into UMI-guided consensus sequences were performed with migec v1.2.7. Using mixcr v2.1.11, UMI consensuses were aligned to TRA and TRB V and J templates and then assembled into clonotypes. A clonotype was counted as expanded or contracted only if both edgeR and NoisET called the change significant, with noise models trained on biological replicates. edgeR calls used a false discovery rate-adjusted p below 0.01 and a log2 fold-change threshold of 1. As an exploratory analysis of dynamics, max-normalized trajectories of the 1000 most abundant clonotypes were examined with PCA combined with hierarchical clustering. Separately sequenced CD4+ and CD8+ repertoires were used to assign a CD4 or CD8 phenotype to each responding clone. The public sequencing data were trimmed at Q25 with fastp and processed into clonotypes with MiXCR by TCRdb, which kept only in-frame beta chains. Rows merge per CDR3 protein into single entries with the most common DNA and genes. Here the V and J calls rest on TCRdb's processing, not on the authors' analysis. The sample yields 550,000 to 700,000 distinct CDR3 sequences; roughly 17% were counted once. Clones ranked in the top ten supply 9.5% to 15% of the sample.

This entry comes from a study of T-cell memory formation after mild COVID-19 (TCRdb year 2021). Background on the whole study: TCR sequence clusters from the two donors were found to be largely donor specific. T-cell clones expanding and contracting after mild COVID-19 in two donors were tracked by longitudinal TCRalpha and TCRbeta repertoire sequencing. Two young, previously healthy adult volunteers, one female and one male, were included in the cohort. Overall study outcomes, separate from this receptor: From day 15 to 85, contracting clones showed balanced CD4/CD8 phenotypes, whereas a second wave of clones that expanded from day 15 to 37 leaned towards CD4+. Whether the second-wave clones peaking on day 37 were SARS-CoV-2 specific was not confirmed. Some responding clones were detected in pre-infection memory, suggesting pre-existing cross-reactive memory T cells joined the SARS-CoV-2 response. Only two mild cases were covered in the study, and larger cohorts including severe cases with pre-infection samples were considered necessary. Contracting CD4+ clones turned up mainly in the CM and EM memory subsets, whereas EMRA was where CD8+ clones were enriched.

The junction shows trimming of 6 bases on V and 0 bases on J, and the gene matches do not reach 4 bases of it. Sequences MRHNA (CDR1) and SNTAGT (CDR2) are obtained from the germline V gene. The CDR3 goes from the cysteine to the phenylalanine over 14 residues. Kept here is only the CDR3 DNA, which spans 42 bases and is read in frame from base 1. PBMCs were isolated by Ficoll-Paque density gradient centrifugation. The origin of this receptor is an adult woman who had mild COVID-19 (a few samples of this study predate the infection). The sample titles of this study are shuffled in the database, so cell type and time point are left out; the donor was told from shared clones. Sequencing input: PBMCs or a T cell subset sorted from them (not recorded which). Recombination connected TRBV6-4 to TRBJ1-1; the central 7 bases match TRBD1. The nucleotide sequence is TGTGCCAGCAGATCAGGGGGACTGAACACTGAAGCTTTCTTT. Translated, it gives CASRSGGLNTEAFF.